A single sample gave rise to the 5 T cell receptor beta chains below, sequenced in a study of preoperative IRX-2 immunotherapy in early breast cancer. Treatment noted: preoperative locoregional IRX-2 cytokine immunotherapy. Assay: immunoSEQ multiplex PCR; the TCRdb copy retains only in-frame clones and omits some. Counted here are tens of thousands of clones, approximately 84% occurring once; the ten biggest clones make up roughly 2.2%. The source material was lymph node tissue, sampled before IRX-2 immunotherapy. The receptors derive from a human donor with breast cancer.

There are a few counts of this clone. The chain joins TRBV11-3 to TRBJ1-1; D call uncertain. The ends were cut back, 3 bases at V and 1 base at J, with 12 bases in the middle. Germline V lookup: CDR1 SGHNT, CDR2 YENEEA. There are 15 residues in the CDR3. CDR3 region: CASSFGPSRNTEAFF. The CDR3 nucleotides read TGTGCCAGCAGCTTCGGCCCCTCCCGGAACACTGAAGCTTTCTTT.

The rearrangement joins TRBV18 to TRBJ2-7; 9 positions match TRBD2. The CDR3 totals 15 residues. Looked up from germline, CDR1 is KGHSH and CDR2 is LQKENI. Unmatched junction bases numbered 5, after V lost 3 bases and J lost 2 bases. The CDR3 nucleotides read TGTGCCAGCTCACCTCCTGCTAGCGGGACCTACGAGCAGTACTTC. This encodes CASSPPASGTYEQYF. Combining the CDR3 with reference TRBV18 and TRBJ2-7 gives the whole variable domain NAGVMQNPRHLVRRRGQEARLRCSPMKGHSHVYWYRQLPEEGLKFMVYLQKENIIDESGMPKERFSAEFPKEGPSILRIQQVVRGDSAAYFCASSPPASGTYEQYFGPGTRLTVT.

J is TRBJ1-3 and V is TRBV11-3, with D perhaps matching TRBD1 (6 bases). The V end was cut by 5 bases, the J end by 4 bases, with 18 bases between. Germline V CDR1 and CDR2: SGHNT, YENEEA. The CDR3 covers 16 residues. The CDR3 DNA reads as TGTGCCAGCAGCCCCCGGAACAGGGAGCGCGGAAACACCATATATTTT. This sequence encodes CASSPRNRERGNTIYF.

V usage is TRBV6-8 and J usage is TRBJ2-7; possible D gene TRBD2, 6 bases. V was pared by 5 bases and J by 0 bases, with 11 bases between. Germline CDR1 is MNHGY and CDR2 is SAAAGT. The CDR3 covers 14 residues. CDR3 bases: TGTGCCAGCAGTGAGGAGCGGGTCTCCTACGAGCAGTACTTC. The encoded protein is CASSEERVSYEQYF.

The genes are TRBV6-4 and TRBJ2-3; 10 nucleotides match TRBD2. This CDR3 contains 14 residues. Germline CDR1 reads MRHNA; CDR2 reads SNTAGT. The junction had 9 bases not matched to a gene; V was cut back by 10 bases and J by 5 bases. This CDR3 is CATTRTSGGDTQYF. The CDR3 DNA is TGTGCCACAACCCGGACTAGCGGAGGAGATACGCAGTATTTT.